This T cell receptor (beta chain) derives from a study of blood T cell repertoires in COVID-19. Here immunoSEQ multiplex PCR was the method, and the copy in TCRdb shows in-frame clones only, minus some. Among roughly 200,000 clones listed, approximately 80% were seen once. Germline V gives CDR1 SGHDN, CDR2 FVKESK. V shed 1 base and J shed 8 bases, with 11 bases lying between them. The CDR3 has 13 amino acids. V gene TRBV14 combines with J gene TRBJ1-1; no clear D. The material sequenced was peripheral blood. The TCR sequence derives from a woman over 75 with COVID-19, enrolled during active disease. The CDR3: CASSQGRAGEAFF. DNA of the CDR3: TGTGCCAGCAGCCAAGGGAGGGCGGGAGAAGCTTTCTTT.